These 11 T cell receptor beta chains were all obtained from the same sample, sequenced in a study of T cell repertoires in cytomegalovirus infection. TCRdb re-called the reads through MiXCR, storing one row per CDR3 protein. The repertoire consists of about 680,000 distinct CDR3 sequences, with approximately 24% occurring once and the leading ten covering less than 10%. Sequenced input: CD8+ T cells from PBMCs. The receptors were sampled from a human donor in good health (CMV status not recorded). Some clones in this sample may be carry-over from other donors' samples.

This clonotype was picked up one time. A much larger clone sits a single nucleotide away, making a read error possible. This chain connects TRBV5-1 to TRBJ1-2; possibly TRBD1 for D (5 bases). The CDR3 totals 12 residues. Germline CDR1 is SGHRS and CDR2 is YFSETQ. V lost 9 bases and J 4 bases, leaving 13 bases between the germline ends. CDR3 coding DNA: TGCGCCAACGGTGGGGGAGGCTATGGCTACACCTTC. Translated: CANGGGGYGYTF.

The chain recombines TRBV29-1 with TRBJ2-3; perhaps TRBD1 as D (5 bases). CDR1 and CDR2 (germline): SQVTM, ANQGSEA. This CDR3 is built from 14 residues. V was shortened by 3 bases and J by 6 bases, with 16 bases between the two germline ends. CDR3 amino acids: CSVDLGRVMDTQYF. The CDR3, as DNA: TGCAGCGTTGACTTGGGCAGGGTAATGGATACGCAGTATTTT.

The sample holds a few counts of this clonotype. This chain uses TRBV19 with TRBJ1-4; TRBD1 agrees at 7 bases. The CDR3 runs to 15 residues. Losses at the gene ends were 4 bases for V and 6 bases for J; bases not matched to a gene: 8. The germline V gene has CDR1 LNHDA and CDR2 SQIVND (reference sequence). In DNA, the CDR3 is TGTGCCAGTAGTACAAACAGGGGTCTGGATGAAAAACTGTTTTTT. Amino acids: CASSTNRGLDEKLFF.

This clonotype was seen a few times. The chain combines TRBV7-2 with TRBJ2-7; either TRBD1 or TRBD2 may supply D (6 bases each). This CDR3 is built from 13 residues. Trimming removed 2 bases from V and 6 bases from J, with 11 bases in between. CDR1 and CDR2 (germline): SGHTA, FQGNSA. In DNA form, the CDR3 reads TGTGCCAGCAGCTTAAAACAGGGAGGCGAGCAGTACGTC. Its protein product is CASSLKQGGEQYV.

This rearrangement joins TRBV12-5 to TRBJ2-2; no definite D call. This CDR3 is built from 12 residues. Germline CDR1 is LGHNT and CDR2 is FRNRAP. The V end lost 3 bases, the J end lost 6 bases, and 5 bases lay between the germline ends. CDR3 sequence reads: CASGFVAGELFF. CDR3 nucleotides: TGTGCTAGTGGTTTTGTAGCCGGGGAGCTGTTTTTT.

In its sample, this clonotype was seen many times. The junction differs from germline at one of its ends, possibly a read error. The chain joins TRBV7-7 to TRBJ2-1; D is possibly TRBD2 (6 bases). The CDR3 spans 15 residues. Germline V gene sequence: CDR1 SSHAT, CDR2 FNYEAQ (reference sequence). CDR3 sequence: CASSAGPRADNEQFF. As DNA, the CDR3 is TGTGCTAGCAGTGCGGGACCCAGGGCTGACAATGAGCAGTTCTTC.

This clonotype was seen repeatedly, ten times or more. A junction end diverges from the germline sequence, so it may reflect a read error. The chain recombines TRBV7-9 with TRBJ2-7; 7 nucleotides agree with TRBD1. Per germline, CDR1 SEHNR and CDR2 FQNEAQ (reference sequence). This CDR3 has 16 residues. CDR3 in amino acids: CASSSPRTGTDPHMSF. In DNA, the CDR3 is TGTGCCAGCAGCTCACCACGCACCGGGACAGATCCTCATATGAGCTTC. The variable domain in full, completed from reference TRBV7-9 and TRBJ2-7, reads DTGVSQNPRHKITKRGQNVTFRCDPISEHNRLYWYRQTLGQGPEFLTYFQNEAQLEKSRLLSDRFSAERPKGSFSTLEIQRTEQGDSAMYLCASSSPRTGTDPHMSFGPGTRLTVT.

This clonotype was seen more than once but under ten times. This chain uses TRBV6-6 with TRBJ2-7; the match to TRBD1 covers 9 bases. Germline V gene lookup returns CDR1 MNHNY and CDR2 SVGAGI (reference sequence). This CDR3 contains 14 residues. Trimming took 7 bases from V and 1 from J; bases not matched to a gene: 5. This chain's CDR3 is CASNPDRGSYEQYF. CDR3 nucleotides: TGTGCCAGCAATCCGGACAGGGGATCCTACGAGCAGTACTTC.

The chain uses TRBV2 and TRBJ2-2; 8 bases match TRBD1. From germline, CDR1 is SNHLY and CDR2 FYNNEI. Trimming cost V 2 bases and J 6 bases; bases outside gene matches: 14. This CDR3 is 18 amino acids long. CDR3 sequence (DNA): TGTGCCAGCAGTGAAACTTTGGGACAGGCATTGAAGGCCGGGGAGCTGTTTTTT. Translating it yields CASSETLGQALKAGELFF.

This clonotype was counted only a few times. The chain couples TRBV7-6 to TRBJ1-2; tentatively, D is TRBD1 (6 bases). Germline values: CDR1 SGHVS, CDR2 FNYEAQ. This CDR3 spans 15 amino acids. V was shortened by 4 bases and J by 8 bases, with 20 bases between the two germline ends. The CDR3 loop reads CASSSGGGAGEGYTF. In DNA form, the CDR3 reads TGTGCCAGCAGCTCCGGCGGGGGGGCAGGTGAAGGCTACACCTTC.

In this sample, this clonotype turned up many times. V usage is TRBV28 and J usage is TRBJ1-5; the D is unclear. Trimming removed 3 bases from V and 0 bases from J, with 9 bases in between. The CDR3 is made up of 15 amino acids. CDR1 is MDHEN and CDR2 is SYDVKM in the germline V gene. The CDR3 reads CASSFLSHSNQPQHF. The DNA for the CDR3 is TGTGCCAGCAGTTTTTTGTCCCATAGCAATCAGCCCCAGCATTTT.